A single sample is the source of the 9 T cell receptor beta chains below, sequenced in a study of tumor-infiltrating lymphocytes in primary liver carcinoma. Without any cell sorting, roughly 18-30 mg of bulk tissue yielded co-extracted RNA and DNA. Production of TCR beta cDNA used about 500 ng total RNA together with a constant-region primer. Sequencing libraries for TCR beta derived from three nested multiplex PCR rounds that used slightly modified ARM-PCR. PCR rounds one and two used TRBV1-TRBV30 forward primers with a C-beta reverse primer for around 9 cycles each. MiXCR was run by TCRdb on the multiplex PCR reads, yielding one entry per CDR3 protein. The data show roughly 55,000 distinct CDR3 sequences, with over 65% seen just once and around 57% held by the top ten. Sequencing was carried out using liver tumor tissue from sampling region 2. Noted subset: tumor region T2, inferior pole. These receptors came from a man in his forties with primary liver carcinoma and hepatitis B virus infection.

A few counts support this clonotype. The chain couples TRBV6-2 or TRBV6-3 to TRBJ2-1; 8 nucleotides agree with TRBD1. The length of the CDR3 is 15 residues. Per germline, CDR1 MNHEY and CDR2 SVGEGT. V was clipped by 6 bases and J by 5 bases; unmatched bases: 9. The CDR3 DNA sequence: TGTGCCAGCAGGTCTACAGGGGGATCGCACAATGAGCAGTTCTTC. It specifies CASRSTGGSHNEQFF.

Regarding this clonotype: The conserved closing phenylalanine or tryptophan is absent in this CDR3, likely reflecting a read error. The chain combines TRBV7-3 with TRBJ2-7; D assignment may be TRBD1 or TRBD2 (6 bases each). The CDR3 extends over 13 amino acids. Deletions cut 2 bases from V and 6 bases from J, with 11 bases between. Germline V gene data show CDR1 as SGHTA and CDR2 as FQGTGA. In DNA form, the CDR3 reads TGTGCCAGCAGCTTAGGAGGGGGGACCGAGCAGTACTCC. It codes for CASSLGGGTEQYS.

Concerning this clonotype itself: Mismatch with germline at one junction end may stem from a read error. The chain links TRBV5-4 to TRBJ2-7; 8 nucleotides line up with TRBD2. Germline CDR1 SGHNT, CDR2 YYREEE (reference sequence). There are 16 residues in the CDR3. The CDR3 DNA reads as TGTGCCAGCAGCTCGGCGCCGACTAGCGAAACCTATGAGCAGTACTTC. It translates to CASSSAPTSETYEQYF.

As for this clonotype: Germline and junction disagree at one end, which may indicate a read error. The rearrangement uses TRBV11-2 and TRBJ1-4; D not resolved. The CDR3 is 16 residues long. Germline CDR1 is SGHAT and CDR2 is FQNNGV. The CDR3 DNA sequence: TGCGCCAGTAGCAGGACTCCAGGAGGAACAAATGTAAAACTGTTTTTT. Translated: CASSRTPGGTNVKLFF.

With regard to this clonotype: A much larger clone lies one base from this, so it may be a read error. The genes are TRBV6-6 and TRBJ2-2, with TRBD1 matching 8 bases. The CDR3 extends over 15 amino acids. Germline values: CDR1 MNHNY, CDR2 SVGAGI (reference sequence). Trimming cost V 8 bases and J 6 bases; bases outside gene matches: 11. The CDR3 here is CASGSLTGVSGELFF. CDR3 coding DNA: TGTGCCAGCGGTTCCCTGACAGGGGTTTCCGGGGAGCTGTTTTTT.

The chain links TRBV12-3 or TRBV12-4 to TRBJ1-6; the match to TRBD1 covers 11 bases. CDR3 length: 15 amino acids. Unmatched junction bases numbered 11, after V lost 10 bases and J lost 9 bases. CDR3 sequence (DNA): TGTGCCAACACTTTAGGACAGGGGGCGTTTTCACCCCTCCACTTT. Residues: CANTLGQGAFSPLHF.

This clonotype appeared many times. V and J are TRBV5-4 and TRBJ2-3, with 10 positions matching TRBD2. Germline assignment: CDR1 SGHNT and CDR2 YYREEE (reference sequence). The CDR3 has 18 residues. Losses at the gene ends were 0 bases for V and 2 bases for J; bases not matched to a gene: 9. CDR3 bases: TGTGCCAGCAGCTTGGTACTAGCGGGACCTCCTTTCACAGATACGCAGTATTTT. Translating gives CASSLVLAGPPFTDTQYF. The variable domain in full, with the rest retrieved from reference TRBV5-4 and TRBJ2-3, is ETGVTQSPTHLIKTRGQQVTLRCSSQSGHNTVSWYQQALGQGPQFIFQYYREEENGRGNFPPRFSGLQFPNYSSELNVNALELDDSALYLCASSLVLAGPPFTDTQYFGPGTRLTVL.

Concerning this clonotype itself: Since the CDR3 does not end with the conserved phenylalanine or tryptophan, this likely comes from a read error. The J gene is TRBJ2-7, the V gene TRBV7-8, with 8 bases aligning to TRBD2. Per the germline V gene, CDR1 is SGHVS and CDR2 is FQNEAQ. This CDR3 has 15 residues. This CDR3 is CASSLGSGGNYEQYL. The CDR3, as DNA: TGTGCCAGTAGCTTAGGTTCGGGAGGGAACTACGAGCAGTACTTA.

About this clonotype: The CDR3 ends on some other residue instead of the conserved phenylalanine or tryptophan, so this is likely a read error. The V call is TRBV11-2, the J call TRBJ2-2; perhaps TRBD2 as D (6 bases). The CDR3 length is 17 residues. Germline CDR1 and CDR2: SGHAT and FQNNGV. The CDR3 region is CTSSLALGGANTVELFY. The CDR3 DNA reads as TGTACCAGCAGCTTAGCGTTAGGAGGGGCGAACACTGTGGAGCTGTTTTAT.